Given below is one TCR beta chain in context. V lost 3 bases to trimming and J lost 2 bases, with 19 bases between them. The CDR3 runs 17 residues. Germline assignment: CDR1 SGHDN and CDR2 FVKESK. This sample is part of a study of blood T cell repertoires in COVID-19. Method: immunoSEQ multiplex PCR; TCRdb's copy keeps in-frame clones and lacks some. This table has fewer than 200,000 clones, over 75% appearing once. The receptor comes from a man aged 55 to 70 who had recovered from COVID-19. V is TRBV14 and J is TRBJ1-1, with D maybe TRBD1 (5 bases). What was sequenced was peripheral blood. Written as DNA, the CDR3 is TGTGCCAGCAGCCAGATCTCTCGACAGAGCCTAAACACTGAAGCTTTCTTT. Protein sequence: CASSQISRQSLNTEAFF. The full variable domain, with the rest looked up from reference TRBV14 and TRBJ1-1, is EAGVTQFPSHSVIEKGQTVTLRCDPISGHDNLYWYRRVMGKEIKFLLHFVKESKQDESGMPNNRFLAERTGGTYSTLKVQPAELEDSGVYFCASSQISRQSLNTEAFFGQGTRLTVV.